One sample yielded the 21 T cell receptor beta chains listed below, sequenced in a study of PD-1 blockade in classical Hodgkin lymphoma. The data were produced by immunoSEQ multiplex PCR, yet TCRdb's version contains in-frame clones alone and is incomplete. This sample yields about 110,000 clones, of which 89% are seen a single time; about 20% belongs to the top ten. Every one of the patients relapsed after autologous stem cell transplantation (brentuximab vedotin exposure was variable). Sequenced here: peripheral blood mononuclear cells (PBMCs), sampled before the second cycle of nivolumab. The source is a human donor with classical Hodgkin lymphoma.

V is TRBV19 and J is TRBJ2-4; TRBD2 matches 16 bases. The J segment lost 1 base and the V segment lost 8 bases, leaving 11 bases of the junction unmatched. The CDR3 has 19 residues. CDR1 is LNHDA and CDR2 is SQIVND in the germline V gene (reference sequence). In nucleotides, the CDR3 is TGTGCCAGTTCTCCGGGACTAGCGGGAGGGGACAGGGCCAAAAACATTCAGTACTTC. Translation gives CASSPGLAGGDRAKNIQYF.

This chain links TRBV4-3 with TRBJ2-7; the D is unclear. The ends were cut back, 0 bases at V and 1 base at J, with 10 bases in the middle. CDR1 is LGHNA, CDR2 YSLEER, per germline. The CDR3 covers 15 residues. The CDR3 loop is CASSQDRQQSYEQYF. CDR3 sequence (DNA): TGCGCCAGCAGCCAAGATCGTCAGCAATCCTACGAGCAGTACTTC.

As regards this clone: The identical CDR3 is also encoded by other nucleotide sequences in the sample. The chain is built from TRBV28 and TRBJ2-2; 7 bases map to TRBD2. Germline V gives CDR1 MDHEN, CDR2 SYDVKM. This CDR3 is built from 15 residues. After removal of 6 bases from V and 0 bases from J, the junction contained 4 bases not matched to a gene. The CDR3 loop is CASSRLAANTGELFF. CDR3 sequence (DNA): TGTGCCAGCAGCCGGCTAGCGGCGAACACCGGGGAGCTGTTTTTT.

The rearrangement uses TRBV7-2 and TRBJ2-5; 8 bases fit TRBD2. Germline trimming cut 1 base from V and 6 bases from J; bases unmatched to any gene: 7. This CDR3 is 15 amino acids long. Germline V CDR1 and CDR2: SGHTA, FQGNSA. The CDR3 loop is CASSLGGSGVQTQYF. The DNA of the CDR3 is TGTGCCAGCAGCTTAGGGGGTAGCGGGGTACAGACCCAGTACTTC.

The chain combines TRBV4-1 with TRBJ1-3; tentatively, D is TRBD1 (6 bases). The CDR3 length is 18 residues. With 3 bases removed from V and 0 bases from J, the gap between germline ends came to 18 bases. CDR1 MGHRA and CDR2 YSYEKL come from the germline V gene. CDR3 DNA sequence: TGCGCCAGCAGCCAGCGGGGGGCAGGGTTGGGCTCTGGAAACACCATATATTTT. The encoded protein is CASSQRGAGLGSGNTIYF.

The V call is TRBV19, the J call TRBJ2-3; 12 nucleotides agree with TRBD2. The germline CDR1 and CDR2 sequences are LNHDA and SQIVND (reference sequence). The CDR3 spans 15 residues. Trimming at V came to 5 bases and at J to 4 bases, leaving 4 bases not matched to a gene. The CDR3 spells CASSLLAGGSDTQYF. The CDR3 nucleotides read TGTGCCAGTAGTCTTCTAGCGGGAGGGTCAGATACGCAGTATTTT.

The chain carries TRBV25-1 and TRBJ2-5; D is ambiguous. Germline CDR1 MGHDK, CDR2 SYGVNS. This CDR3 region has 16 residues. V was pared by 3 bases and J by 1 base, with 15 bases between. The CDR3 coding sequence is TGTGCCAGCAGTGACCCTGTCAGCTATCCCCAAGAGACCCAGTACTTC. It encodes CASSDPVSYPQETQYF.

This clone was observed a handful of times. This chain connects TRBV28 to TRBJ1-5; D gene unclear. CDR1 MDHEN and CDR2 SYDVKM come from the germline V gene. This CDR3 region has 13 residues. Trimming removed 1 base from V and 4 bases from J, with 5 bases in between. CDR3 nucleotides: TGTGCCAGCAGTTTATTCTCGAATCAGCCCCAGCATTTT. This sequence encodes CASSLFSNQPQHF.

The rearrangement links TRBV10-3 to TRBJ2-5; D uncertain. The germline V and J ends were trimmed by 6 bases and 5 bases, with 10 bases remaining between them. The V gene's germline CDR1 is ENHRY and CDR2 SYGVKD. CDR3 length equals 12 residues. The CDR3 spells CAISATRETQYF. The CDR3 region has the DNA TGTGCCATCAGCGCCACCAGGGAGACCCAGTACTTC.

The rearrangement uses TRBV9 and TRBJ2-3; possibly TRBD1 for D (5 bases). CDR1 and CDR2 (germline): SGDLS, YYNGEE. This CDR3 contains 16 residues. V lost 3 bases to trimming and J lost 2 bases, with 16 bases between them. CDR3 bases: TGTGCCAGCAGCGCCGACTGGACACCACTCACAGATACGCAGTATTTT. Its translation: CASSADWTPLTDTQYF.

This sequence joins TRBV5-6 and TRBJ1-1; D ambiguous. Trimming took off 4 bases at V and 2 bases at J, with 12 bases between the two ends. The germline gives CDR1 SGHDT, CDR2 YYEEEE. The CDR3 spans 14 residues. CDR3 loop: CASSPEWANTEAFF. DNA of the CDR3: TGTGCCAGCAGCCCAGAATGGGCCAACACTGAAGCTTTCTTT.

The CDR3 protein is CASRPGTEIETQYF. CDR3 DNA sequence: TGTGCCAGCAGACCCGGGACAGAAATCGAGACCCAGTACTTC. The rearrangement uses TRBV7-9 and TRBJ2-5; 7 bases are shared with TRBD1. The length of the CDR3 is 14 residues. V lost 6 bases to trimming and J lost 5 bases; unmatched junction nucleotides: 9. CDR1 and CDR2 from the germline V gene are SEHNR and FQNEAQ (reference sequence).

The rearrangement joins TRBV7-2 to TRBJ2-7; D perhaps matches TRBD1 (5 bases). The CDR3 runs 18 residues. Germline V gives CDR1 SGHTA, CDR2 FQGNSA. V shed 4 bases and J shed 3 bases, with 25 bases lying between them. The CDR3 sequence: CASSSPTPRTSPSYEQYF. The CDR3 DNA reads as TGTGCCAGCAGCTCTCCTACCCCCCGGACATCCCCAAGCTACGAGCAGTACTTC.

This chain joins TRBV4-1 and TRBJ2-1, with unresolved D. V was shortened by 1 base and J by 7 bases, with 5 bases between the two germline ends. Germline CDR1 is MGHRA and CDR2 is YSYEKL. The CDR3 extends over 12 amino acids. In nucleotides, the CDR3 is TGCGCCAGCAGCCAAGGAAGGAATGAGCAGTTCTTC. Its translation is CASSQGRNEQFF.

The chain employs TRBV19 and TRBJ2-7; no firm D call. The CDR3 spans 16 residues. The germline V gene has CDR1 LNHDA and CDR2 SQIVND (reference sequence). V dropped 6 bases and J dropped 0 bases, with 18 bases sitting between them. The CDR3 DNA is TGTGCCAGTAGCCCTCAGGCCTTGTCTAACTCCTACGAGCAGTACTTC. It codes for CASSPQALSNSYEQYF.

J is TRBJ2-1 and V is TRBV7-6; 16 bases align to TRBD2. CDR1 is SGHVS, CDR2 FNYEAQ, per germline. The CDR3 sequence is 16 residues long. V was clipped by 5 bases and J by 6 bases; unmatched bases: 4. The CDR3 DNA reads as TGTGCCAGCAGCCCGGGACTAGCGGGAGGGGGCAATGAGCAGTTCTTC. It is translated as CASSPGLAGGGNEQFF. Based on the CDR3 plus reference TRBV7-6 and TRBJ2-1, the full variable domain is GAGVSQSPRYKVTKRGQDVALRCDPISGHVSLYWYRQALGQGPEFLTYFNYEAQQDKSGLPNDRFSAERPEGSISTLTIQRTEQRDSAMYRCASSPGLAGGGNEQFFGPGTRLTVL.

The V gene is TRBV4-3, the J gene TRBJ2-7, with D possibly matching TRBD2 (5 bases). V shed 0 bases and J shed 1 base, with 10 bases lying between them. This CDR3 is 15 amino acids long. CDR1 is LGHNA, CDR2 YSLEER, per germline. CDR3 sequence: CASSQDRTPSYEQYF. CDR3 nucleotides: TGCGCCAGCAGCCAAGATAGGACTCCTTCCTACGAGCAGTACTTC.

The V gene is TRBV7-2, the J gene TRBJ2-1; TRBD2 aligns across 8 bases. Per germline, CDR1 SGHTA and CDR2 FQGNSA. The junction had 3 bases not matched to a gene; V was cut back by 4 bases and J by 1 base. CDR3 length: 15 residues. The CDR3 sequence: CASSSSSGSYNEQFF. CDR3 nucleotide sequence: TGTGCCAGCAGCTCCTCTAGCGGGTCCTACAATGAGCAGTTCTTC.

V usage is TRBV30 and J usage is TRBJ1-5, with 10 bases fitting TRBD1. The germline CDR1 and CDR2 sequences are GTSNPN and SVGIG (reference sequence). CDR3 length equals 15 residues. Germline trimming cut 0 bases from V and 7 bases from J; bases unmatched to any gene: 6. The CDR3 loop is CAWSVGDRGNQPQHF. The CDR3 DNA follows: TGTGCCTGGAGTGTGGGGGACAGGGGAAACCAGCCCCAGCATTTT.

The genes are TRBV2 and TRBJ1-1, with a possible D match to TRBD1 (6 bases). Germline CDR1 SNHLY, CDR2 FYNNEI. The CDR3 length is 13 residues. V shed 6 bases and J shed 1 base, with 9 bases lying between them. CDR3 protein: CASRADRNTEAFF. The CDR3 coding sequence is TGTGCCAGCAGGGCGGACAGGAACACTGAAGCTTTCTTT.

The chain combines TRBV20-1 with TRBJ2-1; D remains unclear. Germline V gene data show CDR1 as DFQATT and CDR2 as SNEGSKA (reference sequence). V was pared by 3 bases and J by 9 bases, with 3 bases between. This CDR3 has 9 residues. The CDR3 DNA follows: TGCAGTGCTAGTCGTGAGCAGTTCTTC. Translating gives CSASREQFF.